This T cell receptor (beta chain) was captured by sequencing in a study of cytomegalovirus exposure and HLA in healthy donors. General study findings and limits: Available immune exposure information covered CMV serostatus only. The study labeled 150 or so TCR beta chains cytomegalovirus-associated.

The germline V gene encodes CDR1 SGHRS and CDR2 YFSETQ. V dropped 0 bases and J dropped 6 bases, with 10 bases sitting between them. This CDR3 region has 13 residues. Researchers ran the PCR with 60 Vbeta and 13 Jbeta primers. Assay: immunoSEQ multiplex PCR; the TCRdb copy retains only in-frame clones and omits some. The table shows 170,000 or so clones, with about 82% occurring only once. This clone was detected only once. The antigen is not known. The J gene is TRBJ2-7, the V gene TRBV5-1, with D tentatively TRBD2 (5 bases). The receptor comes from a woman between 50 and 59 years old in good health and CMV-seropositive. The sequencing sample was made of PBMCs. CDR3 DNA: TGCGCCAGCAGCTTGGGGATGGGGAGCGAGCAGTACTTC. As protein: CASSLGMGSEQYF.